Given below is one T cell receptor (beta chain) in context. The antigen remains unidentified. The data were obtained in a study of blood T cells in healthy people across ages. Germline V gene data show CDR1 as KGHSH and CDR2 as LQKENI. This CDR3 is 15 amino acids long. The J segment lost 3 bases and the V segment lost 3 bases, leaving 5 bases of the junction unmatched. For the second PCR, which ran for 7 to 11 cycles, a sample-barcoded 5' primer and a J-beta primer mix were used. MiXCR, applied by TCRdb to the 5' RACE reads, yields one record per CDR3 protein. The sample consists of some 730,000 distinct CDR3 sequences, about 20% of them appearing once. Study outcomes and limitations: Unsorted PBMCs prevented conclusive naive versus antigen-experienced comparison.

Every sample gave at least 5 micrograms of total RNA when it was extracted. The receptor was derived from a man aged 70-80 years in good health. Source material: blood. The gene calls are TRBV18 and TRBJ2-3, with TRBD1 matching over 8 bases. This CDR3 reads CASSPRTGWTDTQYF. DNA for the CDR3: TGTGCCAGCTCACCTAGGACAGGGTGGACAGATACGCAGTATTTT.